The TCR beta chain described here comes from a study of CD8+CD57+ T cells in acquired aplastic anemia (dated by TCRdb to the late 2010s). Background on the whole study: DNA extracted from sorted CD4+ and CD8+ cells had a mean of roughly 3.4 ug, with a range of 0.2 to 27.4 ug. CD8+CD57+ expansion was defined as frequency above the mean frequency observed in healthy subjects.

Genomic DNA was used as template for profiling of TCR beta VDJ combinations and CDR3 sequences. An Illumina HiSeq 2000 was the platform used for TCR repertoire sequencing. Per the authors' processing: Repertoires were assessed using TRBV/TRBJ rearrangement plots, CDR3 size and DJ length profiles, and Simpson's diversity index. Whichever DNA sequence was most abundant in the deep sequencing data was defined as the immunodominant clone. CDR3 amino acid sequences were screened for sharing across subjects and were compared with published repertoires and the VDJdb database. TCRdb redid the processing of the public reads, applying fastp at Q25 and MiXCR, and retained in-frame beta chains. Identical CDR3 proteins give one entry, which carries the most common genes and DNA. What appears here as the V and J calls and clone size reflects TCRdb's work, not the paper's. Across this sample there are 450,000 to 550,000 distinct CDR3 sequences, with under 40% seen only once. Roughly 0.8% of the sample belongs to the ten largest clones.

In the germline V gene, CDR1 corresponds to KGHDR and CDR2 to SFDVKD. A distance of 11 bases separates the germline ends of V and J, which lose 3 bases and 0 bases respectively. The CDR3 contains 16 residues, cysteine and phenylalanine counted. Solely the CDR3 DNA is kept, with 48 bases framed from the first base. Flow cytometry had shown CD8+CD57+ cell expansion in the patients selected for sequencing. Severe acquired aplastic anemia was diagnosed in all patients according to International Study of Aplastic Anemia and Agranulocytosis and Camitta criteria. At the time blood was sampled, none of the patients had received any therapy. In this study, sorted CD4+ and CD8+ T cells from the blood of healthy subjects and of severe aplastic anemia patients had their TCR repertoires deep-sequenced. Patients were enrolled under clinicaltrials.gov protocols 00001620, 01623167, 00001397, 00071045, 00081523 and 00961064 in the USA. Ficoll-Paque density gradient centrifugation was used to isolate peripheral blood mononuclear cells. CD4+ and CD8+ T cells were sorted by FACS or magnetic beads before DNA extraction.

For this clonotype: Its binding antigen is unknown. Base qualities are not provided; no much larger clone lies one nucleotide away.

Summary of the overall study and its limitations: Although 25 to 30 CD8+ CDR3 sequences were shared by patients and controls, these sequences appeared highly expressed in patients and within the immunodominant clones of patients. Between patients and healthy controls, no significant difference in CD8+ Simpson's diversity was found (P=0.060).

Sequenced sample: sorted CD4+, CD8+, or CD8+CD57+ T cells (not recorded which) from PBMCs. This chain is built from TRBV24-1 and TRBJ1-5; the D segment cannot be called with confidence. This clonotype originated in a human donor with aplastic anemia. Read as DNA, the sequence is TGTGCCACCAGTGATCACGGGGTTTATAGCAATCAGCCCCAGCATTTT. This encodes CATSDHGVYSNQPQHF.